The clone carrying this T cell receptor beta chain was recorded a few times. Its antigen remains unidentified. V lost 6 bases to trimming and J lost 4 bases; unmatched junction nucleotides: 16. The CDR3 has 16 residues. Per the germline V gene, CDR1 is SQVTM and CDR2 is ANQGSEA. This record comes from a study of T cell repertoires in cytomegalovirus infection. Across the study: Public TCR beta signatures provided an indication of both CMV infection and a matching HLA type.

Each CDR3 protein gets one entry after TCRdb re-called the reads with MiXCR. Here the sample spans tens of thousands of distinct CDR3 sequences, 15% to 25% being singletons. Findings and limits, study-wide: CMV-specific TCR beta clonotypes restricted by HLA-C dominated the ex vivo response. Of the TCR beta families, the public ones yielded a cumulative frequency that identified carriers of CMV plus the relevant HLA.

Sequences were derived from CD8+ T cells from cultured PBMCs, sampled from culture after CMV antigen stimulation. This chain uses TRBV29-1 with TRBJ1-2; TRBD1 matches 8 bases. The source of this sequence is a human donor in good health (CMV status not recorded). Some clones in this sample may be carry-over from other donors' samples. CDR3 nucleotides: TGCAGCGTCACCAGCCTTCGTTTCGGACAGGGCTATGGCTACACCTTC. Residues: CSVTSLRFGQGYGYTF. The full variable domain, rest sourced from reference TRBV29-1 and TRBJ1-2, is SAVISQKPSRDICQRGTSLTIQCQVDSQVTMMFWYRQQPGQSLTLIATANQGSEATYESGFVIDKFPISRPNLTFSTLTVSNMSPEDSSIYLCSVTSLRFGQGYGYTFGSGTRLTVV.